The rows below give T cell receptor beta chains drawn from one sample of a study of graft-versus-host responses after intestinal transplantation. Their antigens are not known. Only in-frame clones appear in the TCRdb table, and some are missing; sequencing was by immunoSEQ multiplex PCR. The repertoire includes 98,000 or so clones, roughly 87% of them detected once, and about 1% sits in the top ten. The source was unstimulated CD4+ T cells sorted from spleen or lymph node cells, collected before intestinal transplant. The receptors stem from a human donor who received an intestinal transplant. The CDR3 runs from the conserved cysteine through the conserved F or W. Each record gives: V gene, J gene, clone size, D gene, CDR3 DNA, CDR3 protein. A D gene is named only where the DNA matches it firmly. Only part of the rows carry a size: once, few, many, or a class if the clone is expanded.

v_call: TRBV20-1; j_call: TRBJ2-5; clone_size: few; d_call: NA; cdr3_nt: TGCAGTGCGAAGACTAGTGAGACCCAGTACTTC; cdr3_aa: CSAKTSETQYF
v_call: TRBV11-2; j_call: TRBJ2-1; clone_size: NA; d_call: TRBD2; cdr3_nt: TGTGCCAGCAGCCGACTGACTAGCGGGAGTGAGCAGTTCTTC; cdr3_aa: CASSRLTSGSEQFF
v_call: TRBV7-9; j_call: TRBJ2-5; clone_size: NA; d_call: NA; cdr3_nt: TGTGCCAGCAGCTTAAATGGGGACCAAGAGACCCAGTACTTC; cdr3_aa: CASSLNGDQETQYF
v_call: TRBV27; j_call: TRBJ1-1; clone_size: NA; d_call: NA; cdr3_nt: TGTGCCAGCAGTTTATACGGGGAAGCTTTCTTT; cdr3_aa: CASSLYGEAFF
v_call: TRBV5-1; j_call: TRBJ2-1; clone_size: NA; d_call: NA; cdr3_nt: TGCGCCAGCAGCTTTTCGGGACTTGACAATGAGCAGTTCTTC; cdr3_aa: CASSFSGLDNEQFF
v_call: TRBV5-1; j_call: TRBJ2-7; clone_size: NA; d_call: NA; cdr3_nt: TGCGCCAGCAGCTTGGTCGGGGGAGACTACGAGCAGTACTTC; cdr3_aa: CASSLVGGDYEQYF
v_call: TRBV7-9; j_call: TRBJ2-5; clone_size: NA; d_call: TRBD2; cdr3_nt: TGTGCCAGCAGCTTATTCGTTAGCGGGGAAAAAGAGACCCAGTACTTC; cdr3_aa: CASSLFVSGEKETQYF
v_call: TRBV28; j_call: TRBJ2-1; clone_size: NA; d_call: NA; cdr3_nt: TGTGCCAGCAGTTTATCCTACAATGAGCAGTTCTTC; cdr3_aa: CASSLSYNEQFF
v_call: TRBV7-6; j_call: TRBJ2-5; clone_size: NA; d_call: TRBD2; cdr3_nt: TGTGCCAGCAGCTTAGCCCTAGCGGGGGGTCCGTACCAAGAGACCCAGTACTTC; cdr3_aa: CASSLALAGGPYQETQYF
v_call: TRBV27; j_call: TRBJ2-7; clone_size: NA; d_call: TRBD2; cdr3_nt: TGTGCCAGCCGAGCGGGGGGGGGCGCCTACGAGCAGTACTTC; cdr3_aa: CASRAGGGAYEQYF
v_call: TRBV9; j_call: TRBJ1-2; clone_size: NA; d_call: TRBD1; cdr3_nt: TGTGCCAGCAGCGGGACAGGTGAGGGAGGCTACACCTTC; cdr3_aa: CASSGTGEGGYTF
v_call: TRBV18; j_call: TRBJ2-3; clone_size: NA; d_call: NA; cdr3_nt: TGTGCCAGCTCACCACAAGATATCACAGATACGCAGTATTTT; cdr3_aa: CASSPQDITDTQYF
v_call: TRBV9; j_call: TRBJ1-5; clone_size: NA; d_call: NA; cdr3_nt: TGTGCCAGCAGCGTAGCTACCCATTTT; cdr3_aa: CASSVATHF